This paragraph covers one TCR beta chain sequence. Original methodology: Researchers report that nucleated cell counts were estimated from reference gene primer amplification. Sequencing was performed with immunoSEQ multiplex PCR; in TCRdb, only in-frame clones are kept and a portion is missing. V and J calls plus clone size are reproduced from that table; the DNA served to infer D and trimming. The table records around 200,000 clones, approximately 83% of them present only once. This sample is drawn from a study of blood T cell repertoires in COVID-19. Study-wide background: Spain, Italy and the United States supplied samples that represented acute and convalescent COVID-19. Sources were T cells, B-cell-depleted T cells, or PBMCs; the material itself was cDNA or gDNA.

The CDR3 has 15 residues. The germline gives CDR1 SGHRS, CDR2 YFSETQ. Trimming removed 4 bases from V and 6 bases from J; junction bases left unmatched: 11. This chain links TRBV5-1 with TRBJ1-1; 8 positions match TRBD1. This TCR was sampled from a human donor with active or convalescent COVID-19. The donor label of this sample is uncertain. Sequencing used peripheral blood. CDR3 loop: CASSITGQGGAEAFF. Written as DNA, the CDR3 is TGCGCCAGCAGCATTACTGGACAGGGTGGGGCTGAAGCTTTCTTT.